This T cell receptor beta chain was retrieved from a study of response to subunit inactivated influenza vaccine. The study, taken as a whole, reports: The authors suggested that few new T cells are recruited per seasonal influenza vaccination.

Comment on this clonotype: Antigen specificity is unknown.

V was pared by 5 bases and J by 3 bases, with 17 bases between. Looked up from germline, CDR1 is SGHTA and CDR2 is FQGNSA. The CDR3 contains 16 residues. TCRdb reprocessed the RT-PCR reads via MiXCR and lists one record per CDR3 protein. The table lists over 750,000 distinct CDR3 sequences, 21% of them singletons. This chain uses TRBV7-2 with TRBJ2-1; D is perhaps TRBD1 (6 bases). This sequence originates from a man aged 45-60 years who received an inactivated influenza vaccine. The sequenced sample was PBMCs from blood, obtained about 5 days after vaccination. This chain's CDR3 is CASSAVDSPFYNEQFF. The CDR3 DNA reads as TGTGCCAGCAGCGCCGTGGACAGTCCATTCTACAATGAGCAGTTCTTC.